The 21 T cell receptor beta chains in this list originate from one sample, sequenced in a study of blood T cell repertoires in COVID-19. Assay: immunoSEQ multiplex PCR; the TCRdb copy retains only in-frame clones and omits some. The sample lists 160,000 or so clones; 70% to 80% were seen once. The specimen sequenced was peripheral blood. The receptors here all came from a woman aged 55 to 70 with COVID-19, enrolled during active disease.

This sequence joins TRBV5-4 and TRBJ1-1; possibly TRBD1 for D (6 bases). Germline CDR1 SGHNT, CDR2 YYREEE (reference sequence). This CDR3 spans 15 amino acids. V was cut by 2 bases and J by 4 bases, with 15 bases left in between. CDR3 residues: CASSFGGAGPTEAFF. CDR3 bases: TGTGCCAGCAGCTTCGGGGGGGCGGGGCCCACTGAAGCTTTCTTT.

This clone has a single count. The chain uses TRBV6-2 or TRBV6-3 and TRBJ2-5; 12 bases fit TRBD2. This CDR3 spans 21 amino acids. The germline CDR1 and CDR2 sequences are MNHEY and SVGEGT. V gave up 2 bases and J gave up 5 bases; unmatched junction bases: 21. CDR3 sequence: CASSYKFYATSGSFASETQYF. The CDR3 bases are TGTGCCAGCAGTTACAAGTTTTACGCGACTAGCGGGAGTTTTGCGAGTGAGACCCAGTACTTC.

J is TRBJ2-7 and V is TRBV29-1; 9 bases match TRBD1. The CDR3 extends over 13 amino acids. Germline V CDR1 and CDR2: SQVTM, ANQGSEA. Unmatched junction bases numbered 4, after V lost 4 bases and J lost 3 bases. CDR3 in amino acids: CSVGAGQGYEQYF. The CDR3 coding sequence is TGCAGCGTTGGGGCGGGACAGGGCTACGAGCAGTACTTC.

In its sample, this clone was seen many times. The gene calls are TRBV5-1 and TRBJ1-1, with D possibly matching TRBD1 (6 bases). This CDR3 region has 16 residues. The germline CDR1 and CDR2 sequences are SGHRS and YFSETQ. Trimming left V 7 bases short and J 6 bases short, with 25 bases between. The CDR3 DNA sequence: TGCGCCAGCTGGGGCCAGGGGCGGACTTCTACCGCTGAAGCTTTCTTT. This gives the protein CASWGQGRTSTAEAFF.

This clone occurred once. V and J are TRBV6-2 or TRBV6-3 and TRBJ2-5; 9 nucleotides line up with TRBD1. V lost 6 bases, J lost 7 bases, and 6 bases stayed unmatched. CDR3 size: 13 residues. Germline CDR1 and CDR2: MNHEY and SVGEGT. The CDR3 loop reads CASSDRGGVTQYF. The CDR3 DNA follows: TGTGCCAGCAGCGACAGGGGGGGGGTGACCCAGTACTTC.

The genes are TRBV28 and TRBJ1-1; perhaps TRBD1 as D (6 bases). The CDR3 runs to 15 residues. The germline V gene has CDR1 MDHEN and CDR2 SYDVKM. The V end lost 5 bases, the J end lost 0 bases, and 13 bases lay between the germline ends. The CDR3 bases are TGTGCCAGCAGTCCTGGACAGCCCATGAACACTGAAGCTTTCTTT. This translates into CASSPGQPMNTEAFF.

The V and J genes are TRBV27 and TRBJ2-5, with unresolved D. V lost 6 bases and J lost 0, with 8 bases in between. The CDR3 is made up of 13 amino acids. Germline CDR1 reads MNHEY; CDR2 reads SMNVEV (reference sequence). The DNA for the CDR3 is TGTGCCAGCAGGCAATACAACCAAGAGACCCAGTACTTC. It specifies CASRQYNQETQYF.

The chain links TRBV10-1 to TRBJ2-3; 14 bases match TRBD2. CDR1 is WNHNN and CDR2 is SYGVQD in the germline V gene (reference sequence). V lost 6 bases and J lost 2; bases outside the gene matches: 10. There are 18 residues in the CDR3. The CDR3, as DNA: TGCGCCAGCAGAACGGGACTAGCGGGGGTCCTTCTCACAGATACGCAGTATTTT. Translating it yields CASRTGLAGVLLTDTQYF.

The chain links TRBV28 to TRBJ2-1, with a possible D match to TRBD2 (6 bases). The CDR3 is 15 residues long. Trimming removed 7 bases from V and 4 bases from J, with 17 bases in between. CDR1 is MDHEN and CDR2 is SYDVKM in the germline V gene. In DNA, the CDR3 is TGTGCCAGCAAACGGGACTCGGGGGTATACAATGAGCAGTTCTTC. This codes for CASKRDSGVYNEQFF.

V usage is TRBV12-5 and J usage is TRBJ1-5; D unclear. Trimming removed 5 bases at V and 0 bases at J, with 20 bases between. CDR1 is LGHNT and CDR2 is FRNRAP in the germline V gene. This CDR3 spans 18 amino acids. The CDR3 sequence is CASGQHARREDSNQPQHF. DNA for the CDR3: TGTGCTAGTGGTCAACACGCAAGGCGGGAGGATAGCAATCAGCCCCAGCATTTT.

The chain combines TRBV28 with TRBJ2-4; TRBD2 aligns across 7 bases. The CDR3 contains 13 residues. Per the germline V gene, CDR1 is MDHEN and CDR2 is SYDVKM. The V and J ends lost 9 bases and 0 bases, in that order; junction bases with no gene match: 2. CDR3 loop: CASREVAKNIQYF. In DNA, the CDR3 is TGTGCCAGTCGGGAGGTAGCCAAAAACATTCAGTACTTC.

V gene TRBV6-1 combines with J gene TRBJ2-7; 10 positions match TRBD2. Germline CDR1 reads MNHNS; CDR2 reads SASEGT. CDR3 length: 14 residues. This CDR3 is CASSEHGTSAHISV. The CDR3 nucleotides read TGTGCCAGCAGTGAACACGGGACTAGCGCTCACATCTCGGTC.

This sequence joins TRBV11-2 and TRBJ2-7, with 8 bases aligning to TRBD2. The length of the CDR3 is 16 residues. J was trimmed by 1 base and V by 5 bases; bases with no gene match: 10. Germline values: CDR1 SGHAT, CDR2 FQNNGV. CDR3 bases: TGTGCCAGCAGCAAGGGACTAGGGACCGTATCCTACGAGCAGTACGTC. Its protein is CASSKGLGTVSYEQYV.

The chain uses TRBV18 and TRBJ1-3; 8 nucleotides align to TRBD1. J gave up 2 bases and V 8 bases, and 8 bases lay outside the gene matches. The CDR3 runs 15 residues. Germline V lookup: CDR1 KGHSH, CDR2 LQKENI. This chain's CDR3 is CASTNQGATGNTIYF. For the CDR3, the DNA is TGTGCCAGCACGAATCAGGGGGCAACTGGAAACACCATATATTTT. Full variable domain (remainder filled in from reference TRBV18 and TRBJ1-3): NAGVMQNPRHLVRRRGQEARLRCSPMKGHSHVYWYRQLPEEGLKFMVYLQKENIIDESGMPKERFSAEFPKEGPSILRIQQVVRGDSAAYFCASTNQGATGNTIYFGEGSWLTVV.

The chain combines TRBV6-4 with TRBJ2-3, with 14 positions matching TRBD2. J lost 4 bases, V lost 5 bases, and 2 bases had no gene match. Looked up from germline, CDR1 is MRHNA and CDR2 is SNTAGT. The CDR3 is 15 residues long. CDR3 residues: CASSMTSGGADTQYF. The CDR3 coding sequence is TGTGCCAGCAGTATGACTAGCGGGGGGGCAGATACGCAGTATTTT.

The genes are TRBV7-2 and TRBJ2-5, with unresolved D. This CDR3 is built from 14 residues. V was trimmed by 5 bases and J by 12 bases, leaving 22 bases between them. The germline V gene encodes CDR1 SGHTA and CDR2 FQGNSA. The DNA for the CDR3 is TGTGCCAGCAGCCCCAACCGCATTGATACGCGAAAGTACTTC. Translation gives CASSPNRIDTRKYF.

This rearrangement joins TRBV28 to TRBJ2-3, with D perhaps TRBD2 (6 bases). The V gene lost 5 bases and the J gene lost 2 bases, with 20 bases spanning the gap. Germline CDR1 reads MDHEN; CDR2 reads SYDVKM. This CDR3 has 17 amino acids. This chain's CDR3 is CASSTQLGLTNTDTQYF. The CDR3 region has the DNA TGTGCCAGCAGTACCCAACTTGGACTAACTAACACAGATACGCAGTATTTT.

The chain couples TRBV15 to TRBJ1-5, with 9 bases fitting TRBD1. Trimming removed 0 bases from V and 3 bases from J; junction bases left unmatched: 6. Germline CDR1 is LNHNV and CDR2 is YYDKDF (reference sequence). This CDR3 region has 17 residues. The CDR3 loop is CATSRDPGQGFNQPQHF. DNA of the CDR3: TGTGCCACCAGCAGAGACCCGGGACAGGGATTCAATCAGCCCCAGCATTTT.

This clone came up a few times. This rearrangement joins TRBV6-5 to TRBJ2-7; 13 nucleotides line up with TRBD2. The CDR3 covers 14 residues. CDR1 is MNHEY and CDR2 is SVGAGI in the germline V gene. V was pared by 6 bases and J by 4 bases, with 3 bases of the junction left unmatched. CDR3 coding DNA: TGTGCCAGCAGCTTGGGACTAGCGGGGTACGAGCAGTACGTC. Translated, it gives CASSLGLAGYEQYV.

This chain links TRBV5-5 with TRBJ1-6; possibly TRBD1 for D (6 bases). Germline V lookup: CDR1 SGHKS, CDR2 YYEKEE (reference sequence). This CDR3 comprises 15 residues. The V end lost 0 bases, the J end lost 4 bases, and 8 bases lay between the germline ends. Here the CDR3 reads CASSLAQGYNSPLHF. The CDR3 region has the DNA TGTGCCAGCAGCTTGGCACAGGGATATAATTCACCCCTCCACTTT.

A few counts support this clone. This chain connects TRBV4-1 to TRBJ2-2, with TRBD1 matching 7 bases. CDR1 and CDR2 from the germline V gene are MGHRA and YSYEKL. CDR3 size: 14 residues. J lost 3 bases, V lost 6 bases, and 4 bases had no gene match. The CDR3 loop reads CASSTGTDTGELFF. DNA for the CDR3: TGCGCCAGCAGTACCGGGACAGACACCGGGGAGCTGTTTTTT.